These 9 T cell receptor beta chains came from one sample sequenced in a study of blood T cell repertoires in COVID-19. The assay was immunoSEQ multiplex PCR, and TCRdb's table has in-frame clones only and misses some. This sample has around 250,000 clones; less than 95% occur once, and the top ten carry roughly 2.9%. The material sequenced was PBMCs or T cells enriched from blood (not recorded which). Every receptor here comes from a man in his forties who had been exposed to COVID-19.

The chain has TRBV18 and TRBJ1-1; no clear D. CDR3 length: 15 amino acids. Germline V gives CDR1 KGHSH, CDR2 LQKENI. V was cut by 0 bases and J by 0 bases, with 8 bases left in between. The CDR3 coding sequence is TGTGCCAGCTCACCACCTGGCGGCATGAACACTGAAGCTTTCTTT. Protein sequence: CASSPPGGMNTEAFF.

The CDR3 sequence: CASSLEGDYGYTF. As DNA, the CDR3 is TGTGCCAGCAGCTTGGAGGGGGACTATGGCTACACCTTC. The chain links TRBV5-6 to TRBJ1-2; possibly TRBD1 for D (6 bases). The CDR3 contains 13 residues. The germline V and J ends were trimmed by 0 bases and 3 bases, with 6 bases remaining between them. CDR1 is SGHDT, CDR2 YYEEEE, per germline.

The chain recombines TRBV10-3 with TRBJ1-6, with unresolved D. Germline V gene lookup returns CDR1 ENHRY and CDR2 SYGVKD. Trimming left V 0 bases short and J 8 bases short, with 8 bases between. The CDR3 loop spans 14 amino acids. CDR3 nucleotides: TGTGCCATCAGTGAGTCTGGGGAGGATTCACCCCTCCACTTT. It codes for CAISESGEDSPLHF.

The chain joins TRBV24-1 to TRBJ2-2, with a weak D call TRBD1 (6 bases). The CDR3 runs 16 residues. Germline-derived CDR1 and CDR2 are KGHDR and SFDVKD. The V and J ends lost 3 bases and 1 base respectively, with 11 bases between them. The CDR3 spells CATSDPKQGNTGELFF. CDR3 bases: TGTGCCACCAGTGATCCGAAACAGGGGAACACCGGGGAGCTGTTTTTT.

This clone was seen only a few times. The chain employs TRBV5-1 and TRBJ2-2; the D gene is possibly TRBD1 (5 bases). The V end was cut by 1 base, the J end by 0 bases, with 13 bases between. The CDR3 spans 17 residues. Germline CDR1 and CDR2: SGHRS and YFSETQ. CDR3 in amino acids: CASSLIPRAANTGELFF. The CDR3 DNA follows: TGCGCCAGCAGCTTGATCCCCAGGGCCGCGAACACCGGGGAGCTGTTTTTT. Looking up the rest from reference TRBV5-1 and TRBJ2-2 gives the full variable domain: KAGVTQTPRYLIKTRGQQVTLSCSPISGHRSVSWYQQTPGQGLQFLFEYFSETQRNKGNFPGRFSGRQFSNSRSEMNVSTLELGDSALYLCASSLIPRAANTGELFFGEGSRLTVL.

The rearrangement links TRBV20-1 to TRBJ1-5; TRBD1 agrees at 8 bases. With 3 bases clipped from V and 6 bases from J, the junction kept 13 bases outside the gene matches. The CDR3 consists of 16 residues. CDR1 and CDR2 (germline): DFQATT, SNEGSKA (reference sequence). In DNA form, the CDR3 reads TGCAGTGCTAGTCCTATCGACAGGGGTAATTCTCAGCCCCAGCATTTT. Translated, it gives CSASPIDRGNSQPQHF.

The rearrangement uses TRBV4-1 and TRBJ2-7, with 8 nucleotides matching TRBD2. The germline CDR1 and CDR2 sequences are MGHRA and YSYEKL. V dropped 5 bases and J dropped 2; count of bases not matched to a gene: 11. The CDR3 has 16 residues. The CDR3 region is CASSALAETTTYEQYF. CDR3 nucleotides: TGCGCCAGCAGCGCACTAGCGGAGACAACTACCTACGAGCAGTACTTC.

The rearrangement joins TRBV7-3 to TRBJ1-3, with D tentatively TRBD1 (6 bases). Trimming removed 4 bases at V and 4 bases at J, with 8 bases between. This CDR3 is built from 13 residues. Germline CDR1 is SGHTA and CDR2 is FQGTGA. The CDR3 DNA reads as TGTGCCAGCAGCTCCGACAGGGGAAACACCATATATTTT. Its protein is CASSSDRGNTIYF.

The chain links TRBV9 to TRBJ1-1; D remains ambiguous. The CDR3 spans 14 residues. V was trimmed by 7 bases and J by 1 base, leaving 14 bases between them. Germline CDR1 reads SGDLS; CDR2 reads YYNGEE. CDR3: CASSLRVSNTEAFF. In DNA, the CDR3 is TGTGCCAGCTCGCTCCGGGTCTCGAACACTGAAGCTTTCTTT.